This TCR beta chain comes out of a study of shared clonotypes between healthy human individuals (dated by TCRdb to 2020 to 2021). As for the study more broadly: A couple of women and three men aged 18 to 49 years were included in the cohort. For each donor, CD4 naive and CD4 memory were each given three plates, CD8 naive was given two plates, and CD8 memory was given one plate. The study deeply sequenced blood TCR repertoires of roughly five healthy adults to estimate repertoire size and the extent of clonotype sharing between individuals. To increase sequencing depth and limit assay-specific biases, TCR repertoire library preparation and sequencing were carried out by different laboratories using diverse techniques. Leukapheresis yielded between about 0.9 and 9 billion PBMCs per donor.

Using the deep immunoSEQ assay, TCR CDR3 regions were amplified from genomic DNA by multiplex PCR. For each cell subset, the extracted genomic DNA was distributed evenly across all wells of several immunoSEQ 96-well plates, and each plate served as one replicate. For sorted subsets, about 210 ng of genomic DNA, equivalent to tens of thousands of T cell genomes, went into each replicate PCR. Purified libraries were measured with a Qubit 3.0 fluorometer, size-checked on a Bioanalyzer 2100, and measured again with the KAPA Library Quantification kit. Every immunoSEQ 96-well plate was sequenced on a separate single-read 150-cycle Illumina NextSeq 550 flow cell. Concerning the study's data processing: The immunoSEQ output contained only junctional sequences without quality scores, so filtering could not match that applied to full-length reads. Sequences were annotated with PyIR, a Python wrapper for IgBLAST v1.9, using IMGT germline references to assign V/J genes and CDR3. Any read was removed if the V/J assignment was weak (E-value above 1e-6), the CDR3 was missing, or the read contained stop codons, out-of-frame junctions, or ambiguous translated residues. V3J clonotypes were defined by identical inferred V gene, J gene, and CDR3 amino acid sequence. To compute the percentage overlap between repertoires, the number of shared unique clonotypes was divided by the size of the smaller repertoire. Repertoire richness was assessed with RTK rarefaction, the Chao1 estimator, and Recon v2.1 estimates of unobserved clonotypes. OLGA was used to compute generation probabilities for all TCRbeta clonotypes that the gDNA method yielded from a handful of donors. Entries here come from immuneACCESS through TCRdb and include only in-frame sequences with V and J called. Some clones fail to appear in such tables; in the studies checked, an unresolved V gene covers under half of the shortfall, and the cause of the remainder is unknown. V and J calls and clone size are given by that table; D and trimming were obtained from the DNA. The sample records about 2.1 million clones, 85% to 95% of which are singletons. The biggest ten clones account for 1.7% of the sample.

Spanning cysteine to phenylalanine, the CDR3 consists of 16 amino acids. Only the CDR3 DNA stays, 48 bases, in frame from base 1. The research as a whole found: Sharing across several donors was observed for approximately 5% of naive CD4, about 3.2% of naive CD8, around 2.5% of memory CD4, and around 0.4% of memory CD8 clonotypes. Only blood was sampled, and tissue TCR repertoires likely differ from those in blood. Based on pairwise subsampling, the degree of clonotype sharing among donors was expected to be affected by sequencing depth. Compared with non-shared clonotypes, clonotypes shared by all four sorted-subset donors had higher generation probabilities. The small number of donors limited the genetic and exposure-history diversity represented. Naive subsets generally had larger estimated clonotype richness than memory subsets. Incomplete sequencing was indicated by rarefaction of sorted-subset datasets, despite the large sequencing depth.

CD8 naive samples were CD45RO-negative cells positively selected for CCR7, giving a CD45RA+CCR7+ population that excluded TemRA cells. The donors were healthy, HIV-negative adults with no recently reported acute infections or vaccinations. Every donor was a Caucasian adult residing in Nashville, Tennessee, USA. After blood collection by leukapheresis, PBMCs were isolated using Ficoll-Histopaque density gradient centrifugation and then cryopreserved in the vapor phase of liquid nitrogen. Analytical flow cytometry was used to check the purity and quantity of each magnetically sorted T cell population. From each sorted fraction, genomic DNA was isolated and quantified by UV absorbance on a Nanodrop 2000c. As for this clone: Its cognate antigen has yet to be identified. Qualities for individual bases were not recorded, and no much larger clone is one base off.

The chain employs TRBV21-1 and TRBJ2-7; TRBD1 was called by the table and not checked on the DNA. TRBV21-1 corresponds to a pseudogene. The sequenced sample consisted of naive CD8+ T cells from PBMCs. The intended sense of this specimen's cell subset or site label: CD45RA+CCR7+. The receptor was derived from a man between 18 and 35 years old in good health. Some clones in this sample may be carry-over from other donors' samples. The CDR3 protein sequence reads: CASRTTTGPIDYEQYF. The DNA sequence is given as TGTGCCAGCAGAACGACGACAGGACCAATTGACTACGAGCAGTACTTC.